One and the same sample provided the 19 T cell receptor beta chains below, sequenced in a study of blood T cell repertoires in COVID-19. Here immunoSEQ multiplex PCR was the method, and the copy in TCRdb shows in-frame clones only, minus some. The sample shows 350,000 to 500,000 clones, around 90% of them seen only once. The specimen sequenced was peripheral blood. These receptor sequences come from a young man with COVID-19, enrolled during active disease.

This clone came up once. The chain employs TRBV21-1 and TRBJ2-6; TRBD2 is taken as the D call from the table, unchecked against the DNA. TRBV21-1 is annotated as a pseudogene. This CDR3 spans 22 amino acids. The CDR3 spells CASSKGPNGGVPPNSGANVLTF. CDR3 in DNA: TGTGCCAGCAGCAAAGGACCCAACGGGGGGGTCCCCCCTAACTCTGGGGCCAACGTCCTGACTTTC.

The chain is built from TRBV15 and TRBJ2-5, with a tentative D call TRBD2 (6 bases). CDR3 length: 13 amino acids. Germline V gene data show CDR1 as LNHNV and CDR2 as YYDKDF (reference sequence). Trimming left V 3 bases short and J 9 bases short, with 14 bases between. The CDR3 protein is CATSSEDRGAQYF. The CDR3 DNA sequence: TGTGCCACCAGCAGTGAGGACCGCGGGGCCCAGTACTTC.

This clone was counted only a few times. V is TRBV24-1 and J is TRBJ2-1; the match to TRBD1 covers 11 bases. Germline values: CDR1 KGHDR, CDR2 SFDVKD. With 4 bases clipped from V and 3 bases from J, the junction kept 1 base outside the gene matches. The CDR3 contains 15 residues. CDR3 in amino acids: CATSEDRGLYNEQFF. For the CDR3, the DNA is TGTGCCACCAGTGAGGACAGGGGGCTCTACAATGAGCAGTTCTTC.

CDR3 coding DNA: TGCGCCAGCAGCCAAGTTTACGGAGCGGGGGGCACACACAATGAGCAGTTCTTC. Protein: CASSQVYGAGGTHNEQFF. The chain recombines TRBV4-1 with TRBJ2-1; 9 positions match TRBD2. Unmatched junction bases numbered 12, after V lost 1 base and J lost 5 bases. This CDR3 comprises 18 residues. Germline loops: CDR1 MGHRA, CDR2 YSYEKL.

This chain links TRBV29-1 with TRBJ2-7; 7 positions match TRBD1. Germline lookup yields CDR1 SQVTM and CDR2 ANQGSEA. The length of the CDR3 is 14 residues. V was clipped by 4 bases and J by 2 bases; unmatched bases: 8. CDR3 amino acids: CSVVQGTVPYEQYF. The CDR3 DNA follows: TGCAGCGTTGTACAGGGGACGGTCCCCTACGAGCAGTACTTC.

This clone was seen a single time. This chain connects TRBV5-1 to TRBJ2-7; 9 bases are shared with TRBD1. Germline V gene lookup returns CDR1 SGHRS and CDR2 YFSETQ. With V trimmed by 0 bases and J by 3 bases, 4 bases remained unmatched. This CDR3 is built from 15 residues. In DNA, the CDR3 is TGCGCCAGCAGCTTGGTGACGGGACAGGGCTACGAGCAGTACTTC. This sequence encodes CASSLVTGQGYEQYF. The entire variable domain, with the rest obtained from reference TRBV5-1 and TRBJ2-7, is as follows: KAGVTQTPRYLIKTRGQQVTLSCSPISGHRSVSWYQQTPGQGLQFLFEYFSETQRNKGNFPGRFSGRQFSNSRSEMNVSTLELGDSALYLCASSLVTGQGYEQYFGPGTRLTVT.

This clone was observed once. At the DNA level, this CDR3 is encoded by other sequences in the same sample as well. The V gene is TRBV7-9, the J gene TRBJ2-7, with TRBD2 matching over 7 bases. From germline, CDR1 is SEHNR and CDR2 FQNEAQ (reference sequence). The CDR3 contains 15 residues. The J segment lost 2 bases and the V segment lost 5 bases, leaving 9 bases of the junction unmatched. The CDR3 protein is CASSLGRGPTYEQYF. The CDR3 nucleotides are TGTGCCAGCAGCCTAGGGAGGGGCCCCACCTACGAGCAGTACTTC.

The chain carries TRBV19 and TRBJ1-5, with TRBD1 matching over 7 bases. V dropped 3 bases and J dropped 5; count of bases not matched to a gene: 7. The CDR3 sequence is 15 residues long. Germline V gene data show CDR1 as LNHDA and CDR2 as SQIVND (reference sequence). CDR3 nucleotides: TGTGCCAGTAGTATCGAGGGACAGCGGCATCAGCCCCAGCATTTT. Protein sequence: CASSIEGQRHQPQHF.

The chain uses TRBV5-1 and TRBJ2-1; 8 bases are a match to TRBD2. V was clipped by 6 bases and J by 4 bases; unmatched bases: 12. Germline V gives CDR1 SGHRS, CDR2 YFSETQ. The CDR3 extends over 16 amino acids. The CDR3 region has the DNA TGCGCCAGCACCTCCGCGCAAGCGGGGGTATACAATGAGCAGTTCTTC. Residues: CASTSAQAGVYNEQFF.

The rearrangement links TRBV18 to TRBJ1-3; 7 bases line up with TRBD1. Germline V gives CDR1 KGHSH, CDR2 LQKENI. The J segment lost 0 bases and the V segment lost 4 bases, leaving 6 bases of the junction unmatched. The CDR3 loop spans 16 amino acids. Here the CDR3 DNA reads TGTGCCAGCTCACTACAGACAGGGTCCTCTGGAAACACCATATATTTT. Protein sequence: CASSLQTGSSGNTIYF.

This clone was seen only a few times. V is TRBV5-5 and J is TRBJ2-7; a weak D match, TRBD1 (5 bases). The CDR3 extends over 14 amino acids. The germline gives CDR1 SGHKS, CDR2 YYEKEE (reference sequence). Deletions cut 0 bases from V and 1 base from J, with 8 bases between. The CDR3 DNA is TGTGCCAGCAGCTTGGAAGCAGGGTCCTACGAGCAGTACTTC. Its translation is CASSLEAGSYEQYF.

The chain recombines TRBV19 with TRBJ1-5; tentatively, D is TRBD1 (5 bases). The CDR3 runs to 16 residues. Looked up from germline, CDR1 is LNHDA and CDR2 is SQIVND (reference sequence). Between the trimmed V and J ends, which lost 1 base and 0 bases, there was a span of 10 bases. CDR3 in DNA: TGTGCCAGTAGTATAGTTAGGACATATAGCAATCAGCCCCAGCATTTT. Amino acid sequence: CASSIVRTYSNQPQHF.

This clone occurred once. V is TRBV7-9 and J is TRBJ2-2, with TRBD1 matching 8 bases. This CDR3 spans 14 amino acids. Losses at the gene ends were 2 bases for V and 7 bases for J; bases not matched to a gene: 3. Germline V gene lookup returns CDR1 SEHNR and CDR2 FQNEAQ (reference sequence). CDR3 DNA: TGTGCCAGCAGCTTACAGGGGACAGGCGGGGAGCTGTTTTTT. Residues: CASSLQGTGGELFF.

The J gene is TRBJ2-7, the V gene TRBV5-5; no reliable D call. From germline, CDR1 is SGHKS and CDR2 YYEKEE (reference sequence). The length of the CDR3 is 11 residues. Trimming cost V 2 bases and J 5 bases, with 5 bases left between them. CDR3 sequence reads: CASSFSDEQYF. The CDR3 nucleotides are TGTGCCAGCAGCTTTTCGGACGAGCAGTACTTC. Supplemented by reference TRBV5-5 and TRBJ2-7, the full variable domain reads DAGVTQSPTHLIKTRGQQVTLRCSPISGHKSVSWYQQVLGQGPQFIFQYYEKEERGRGNFPDRFSARQFPNYSSELNVNALLLGDSALYLCASSFSDEQYFGPGTRLTVT.

This chain links TRBV7-9 with TRBJ1-5; 7 bases fit TRBD1. The length of the CDR3 is 18 residues. Germline V CDR1 and CDR2: SEHNR, FQNEAQ (reference sequence). Unmatched junction bases numbered 11, after V lost 1 base and J lost 2 bases. CDR3 bases: TGTGCCAGCAGCTTAGTGACGACAGGGCATCTCGGCAATCAGCCCCAGCATTTT. As protein: CASSLVTTGHLGNQPQHF.

This chain uses TRBV6-5 with TRBJ2-7, with a tentative D call TRBD2 (6 bases). V shed 4 bases and J shed 4 bases, with 14 bases lying between them. The CDR3 runs to 14 residues. Germline CDR1 is MNHEY and CDR2 is SVGAGI. CDR3 in amino acids: CASSFGGADYEQYF. The CDR3 DNA reads TGTGCCAGCAGTTTCGGGGGAGCGGATTACGAGCAGTACTTC.

The chain carries TRBV6-4 and TRBJ2-5; 8 bases agree with TRBD1. Unmatched junction bases numbered 5, after V lost 7 bases and J lost 1 base. The CDR3 is 14 amino acids. The germline V gene has CDR1 MRHNA and CDR2 SNTAGT. The CDR3 spells CASTDRGTQETQYF. CDR3 nucleotides: TGTGCCAGCACCGACAGGGGCACCCAAGAGACCCAGTACTTC.

Only one count was recorded for this clone. V is TRBV28 and J is TRBJ1-3; TRBD1 matches at 8 bases. There are 14 residues in the CDR3. Germline CDR1 and CDR2: MDHEN and SYDVKM. With V trimmed by 8 bases and J by 8 bases, 11 bases remained unmatched. The CDR3 region is CASGGQGVRDTIYF. CDR3 coding DNA: TGTGCCAGCGGAGGACAGGGAGTTCGAGACACCATATATTTT.

This rearrangement joins TRBV18 to TRBJ1-5; D might be TRBD1 (5 bases). V lost 2 bases and J lost 1, with 12 bases in between. In germline, CDR1 is KGHSH, CDR2 LQKENI. There are 16 residues in the CDR3. The CDR3: CASSPSVGASNQPQHF. The CDR3 nucleotides are TGTGCCAGCTCACCATCGGTAGGGGCGAGCAATCAGCCCCAGCATTTT.